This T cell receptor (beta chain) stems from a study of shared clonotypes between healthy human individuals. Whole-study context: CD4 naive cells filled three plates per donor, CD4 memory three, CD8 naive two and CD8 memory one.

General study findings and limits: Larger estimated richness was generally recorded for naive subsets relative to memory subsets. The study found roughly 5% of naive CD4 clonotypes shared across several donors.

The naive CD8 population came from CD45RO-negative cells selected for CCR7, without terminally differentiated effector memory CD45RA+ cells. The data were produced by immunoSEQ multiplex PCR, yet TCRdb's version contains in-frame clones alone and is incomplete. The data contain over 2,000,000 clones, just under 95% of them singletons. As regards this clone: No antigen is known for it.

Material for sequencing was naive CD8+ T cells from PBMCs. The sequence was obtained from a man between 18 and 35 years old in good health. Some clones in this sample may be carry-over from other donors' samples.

Here the CDR3 reads CASSGNYNEQFF. CDR3 DNA: TGTGCCAGCAGTGGCAACTACAATGAGCAGTTCTTC. The J gene is TRBJ2-1, the V gene TRBV6-1, with D unresolved. Deletions cut 4 bases from V and 3 bases from J, with 4 bases between. The CDR3 extends over 12 amino acids. CDR1 is MNHNS and CDR2 is SASEGT in the germline V gene.